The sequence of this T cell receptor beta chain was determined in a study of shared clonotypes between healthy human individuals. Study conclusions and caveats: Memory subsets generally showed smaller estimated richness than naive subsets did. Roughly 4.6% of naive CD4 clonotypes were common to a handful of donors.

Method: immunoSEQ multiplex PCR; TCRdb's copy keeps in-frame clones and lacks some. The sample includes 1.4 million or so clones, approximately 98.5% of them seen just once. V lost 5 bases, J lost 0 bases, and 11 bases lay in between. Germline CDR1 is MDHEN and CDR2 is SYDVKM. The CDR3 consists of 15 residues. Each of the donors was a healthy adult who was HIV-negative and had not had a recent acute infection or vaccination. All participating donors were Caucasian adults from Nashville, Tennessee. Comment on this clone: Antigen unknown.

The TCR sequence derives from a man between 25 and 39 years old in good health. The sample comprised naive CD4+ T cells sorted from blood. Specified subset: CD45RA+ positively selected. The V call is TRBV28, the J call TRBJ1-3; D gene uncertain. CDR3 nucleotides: TGTGCCAGCAGTATCGCCGGAGACTCTGGAAACACCATATATTTT. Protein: CASSIAGDSGNTIYF.